The next 12 T cell receptor beta chains were all read from a single sample in a study of blood T cell repertoires in COVID-19. Sequencing used immunoSEQ multiplex PCR; TCRdb keeps in-frame clones, though not all of them. The sample has tens of thousands of clones, 55% to 85% seen once; the top ten hold around two fifths. The source material was peripheral blood. The receptors shown here come from an elderly woman with acute or convalescent COVID-19.

The chain uses TRBV5-6 and TRBJ2-4; TRBD1 agrees at 9 bases. CDR1 and CDR2 (germline): SGHDT, YYEEEE. Trimming removed 3 bases from V and 7 bases from J; junction bases left unmatched: 11. This CDR3 has 16 amino acids. The CDR3 nucleotides read TGTGCCAGCAGCTCACCCCCTGGACAGGGGAGGAACATTCAGTACTTC. Its protein product is CASSSPPGQGRNIQYF.

This rearrangement joins TRBV7-2 to TRBJ2-2; 8 bases are a match to TRBD1. V trimming: 4 bases; J trimming: 0 bases; junction bases outside the gene matches: 1. Germline V gives CDR1 SGHTA, CDR2 FQGNSA. This CDR3 is 15 amino acids long. The CDR3 DNA reads as TGTGCCAGCAGCTCACAGGGGGCGAACACCGGGGAGCTGTTTTTT. Translation gives CASSSQGANTGELFF.

The chain carries TRBV2 and TRBJ2-3, with 7 bases fitting TRBD1. CDR1 is SNHLY and CDR2 is FYNNEI in the germline V gene. CDR3 length: 16 amino acids. V dropped 6 bases and J dropped 4; count of bases not matched to a gene: 13. The CDR3 DNA sequence: TGTGCCAGCAGCTCCGGGAAAACAGGGGTCCCAGATACGCAGTATTTT. Amino acids: CASSSGKTGVPDTQYF.

The sample holds a few counts of this clone. V gene TRBV18 combines with J gene TRBJ2-2; the match to TRBD1 covers 7 bases. With V trimmed by 0 bases and J by 1 base, 8 bases remained unmatched. The CDR3 sequence is 18 residues long. Looked up from germline, CDR1 is KGHSH and CDR2 is LQKENI. The CDR3 sequence is CASSPPGRGPVNTGELFF. CDR3 bases: TGTGCCAGCTCACCACCCGGAAGGGGGCCAGTGAACACCGGGGAGCTGTTTTTT.

This clone has just one count. The chain employs TRBV2 and TRBJ2-3; TRBD2 agrees at 11 bases. Germline V gene data show CDR1 as SNHLY and CDR2 as FYNNEI. The CDR3 runs 17 residues. The trim removed 7 bases at V and 2 bases at J, leaving 11 bases unmatched. The CDR3 bases are TGTGCCAGCACTCTCAGCCAACTAGCGGGGGCCACAGATACGCAGTATTTT. This sequence encodes CASTLSQLAGATDTQYF.

This rearrangement joins TRBV10-3 to TRBJ1-5, with D uncertain. The CDR3 runs to 14 residues. The V and J ends lost 3 bases and 0 bases respectively, with 6 bases between them. Germline-derived CDR1 and CDR2 are ENHRY and SYGVKD. The CDR3 nucleotides are TGTGCCATCAGTGACCCCCATAGCAATCAGCCCCAGCATTTT. Translation gives CAISDPHSNQPQHF.

The genes are TRBV5-1 and TRBJ1-1; the D gene is possibly TRBD1 (6 bases). Deletions cut 7 bases from V and 5 bases from J, with 30 bases between. The CDR3 is 18 residues long. In germline, CDR1 is SGHRS, CDR2 YFSETQ. As DNA, the CDR3 is TGCGCCAGCTCCCTTGGGAGGGGGACGGGGACGAGGTTGACTGAAGCTTTCTTT. Residues: CASSLGRGTGTRLTEAFF.

The CDR3: CASSFASTGFGNTIYF. The CDR3, as DNA: TGTGCCAGCAGTTTTGCCTCGACAGGGTTCGGAAACACCATATATTTT. The chain couples TRBV2 to TRBJ1-3; 7 nucleotides align to TRBD1. This CDR3 has 16 residues. CDR1 and CDR2 (germline): SNHLY, FYNNEI. J was trimmed by 4 bases and V by 5 bases; bases with no gene match: 11.

V and J are TRBV27 and TRBJ1-2; the D is unclear. The CDR3 totals 13 residues. Trimming pared 8 bases from V and 4 bases from J, leaving 14 bases between. The V gene's germline CDR1 is MNHEY and CDR2 SMNVEV (reference sequence). CDR3 protein: CASLRTEIYGYTF. CDR3 nucleotide sequence: TGTGCCAGCCTCCGAACAGAGATCTATGGCTACACCTTC.

V is TRBV19 and J is TRBJ2-2; 10 bases are a match to TRBD1. J gave up 6 bases and V 7 bases, and 8 bases lay outside the gene matches. The V gene's germline CDR1 is LNHDA and CDR2 SQIVND (reference sequence). There are 15 residues in the CDR3. The CDR3 here is CASNSGQGLSGELFF. The CDR3 bases are TGTGCCAGTAACTCGGGACAGGGGCTCTCCGGGGAGCTGTTTTTT.

The genes are TRBV3-1 (or the pseudogene TRBV3-2) and TRBJ2-7, with TRBD2 matching over 8 bases. With V trimmed by 1 base and J by 2 bases, 4 bases remained unmatched. This CDR3 is built from 15 residues. Germline V gene sequence: CDR1 LGHDT, CDR2 YNNKEL (reference sequence). CDR3 nucleotide sequence: TGTGCCAGCAGCCAAGTTGGCGGGGGGCCCTACGAGCAGTACTTC. The encoded protein is CASSQVGGGPYEQYF.

This chain links TRBV6-5 with TRBJ1-2; a possible D gene is TRBD1 (6 bases). V lost 6 bases, J lost 5 bases, and 19 bases lay in between. Germline CDR1 MNHEY, CDR2 SVGAGI. The CDR3 contains 15 residues. Here the CDR3 reads CASSQWEGGGYGYTF. The CDR3 coding sequence is TGTGCCAGCAGCCAATGGGAGGGGGGGGGATATGGCTACACCTTC.